This entry features one TCR beta chain sequence. Its matching antigen is unknown. The data are from a study of T-cell reconstitution after alpha-beta-depleted transplantation in children. The authors prepared the TCRbeta library with unique molecular identifiers. One entry per CDR3 protein, called by TCRdb with MiXCR from the PCR reads. There are hundreds of thousands of distinct CDR3 sequences in the sample; 13% occur only once, and 0.79% lies in the top ten. Study-level points and caveats: From newly produced T cells came most of the T-cell counts and diversity one year after transplant. There were reportedly several hundred expanded graft clones from which alpha-beta T cells came about two months after transplant.

This receptor was obtained from a girl between 2 and 10 years old with congenital amegakaryocytic thrombocytopenia, due to receive a stem cell transplant. Source: PBMCs, taken before TCRalphabeta/CD19-depleted stem cell transplant.

This CDR3 reads CASSLLAGRGDEQFF. The CDR3 bases are TGTGCCAGCAGCTTACTAGCGGGAAGGGGCGATGAGCAGTTCTTC. This rearrangement joins TRBV7-2 to TRBJ2-1, with 9 bases fitting TRBD2. CDR3 length equals 15 residues. Trimming removed 2 bases from V and 8 bases from J; junction bases left unmatched: 7. Germline V gene data show CDR1 as SGHTA and CDR2 as FQGNSA.